The 23 T cell receptor beta chains presented below share a single source sample, sequenced in a study of T cell responses to AZD1222 COVID-19 vaccine. Data came from immunoSEQ multiplex PCR; TCRdb stores just in-frame clones and leaves some out. The sample shows around 160,000 clones, 80% to 85% of them seen only once. Here the sequenced sample was peripheral blood, taken on day 0 of MenACWY control vaccination. All receptors come from an adult in good health.

This clone was seen a handful of times. In DNA form, the CDR3 reads TGCGCCAGCAGCTTCGGTGGGACGGCCGGGGAGCTGTTTTTT. Protein sequence: CASSFGGTAGELFF. V and J are TRBV5-1 and TRBJ2-2, with D possibly called TRBD1 or TRBD2 (5 bases each). Germline V gene data show CDR1 as SGHRS and CDR2 as YFSETQ. The CDR3 is 14 residues long. V was clipped by 2 bases and J by 6 bases, with 11 bases between them. Full variable domain (rest looked up from reference TRBV5-1 and TRBJ2-2): KAGVTQTPRYLIKTRGQQVTLSCSPISGHRSVSWYQQTPGQGLQFLFEYFSETQRNKGNFPGRFSGRQFSNSRSEMNVSTLELGDSALYLCASSFGGTAGELFFGEGSRLTVL.

The V and J genes are TRBV19 and TRBJ2-2, with D perhaps matching TRBD1 (6 bases). The CDR3 sequence is 15 residues long. Germline CDR1 LNHDA, CDR2 SQIVND (reference sequence). V was pared by 3 bases and J by 4 bases, with 12 bases between. Written as DNA, the CDR3 is TGTGCCAGTAGTATTGGGGGCTATGGCACCGGGGAGCTGTTTTTT. This encodes CASSIGGYGTGELFF.

DNA for the CDR3: TGTGCCATCAGTGAGTCTATAGGGGGGCTGCATCAGCCCCAGCATTTT. Its translation is CAISESIGGLHQPQHF. The gene calls are TRBV10-3 and TRBJ1-5; tentatively, D is TRBD1 (6 bases). The V end lost 0 bases, the J end lost 5 bases, and 14 bases lay between the germline ends. This CDR3 region has 16 residues. Germline V gene lookup returns CDR1 ENHRY and CDR2 SYGVKD.

The chain has TRBV2 and TRBJ1-1; possible D gene TRBD1, 5 bases. The CDR3 contains 15 residues. V was trimmed by 8 bases and J by 4 bases, leaving 20 bases between them. The germline V gene encodes CDR1 SNHLY and CDR2 FYNNEI. The CDR3 region is CASYEGPSRATEAFF. The CDR3 coding sequence is TGTGCCAGCTATGAGGGGCCATCGAGGGCCACTGAAGCTTTCTTT. The full variable domain, rest sourced from reference TRBV2 and TRBJ1-1, is EPEVTQTPSHQVTQMGQEVILRCVPISNHLYFYWYRQILGQKVEFLVSFYNNEISEKSEIFDDQFSVERPDGSNFTLKIRSTKLEDSAMYFCASYEGPSRATEAFFGQGTRLTVV.

The chain recombines TRBV27 with TRBJ2-2; D not certain. V lost 1 base and J 1 base, leaving 4 bases between the germline ends. The germline V gene encodes CDR1 MNHEY and CDR2 SMNVEV (reference sequence). The CDR3 spans 14 residues. The CDR3 sequence is CASSLWGNTGELFF. CDR3 sequence (DNA): TGTGCCAGCAGTTTATGGGGGAACACCGGGGAGCTGTTTTTT.

The chain employs TRBV19 and TRBJ2-3; D gene ambiguous. Trimming cost V 1 base and J 2 bases, with 7 bases left between them. The V gene's germline CDR1 is LNHDA and CDR2 SQIVND (reference sequence). There are 14 residues in the CDR3. CDR3 residues: CASSIGLFTDTQYF. The CDR3, as DNA: TGTGCCAGTAGTATAGGGCTTTTCACAGATACGCAGTATTTT.

CDR3 nucleotides: TGTGCCAGCAGCCCCCCGGCCCCAAGAGGCTATGGCTACACCTTC. Protein: CASSPPAPRGYGYTF. The J gene is TRBJ1-2, the V gene TRBV5-4, with D unresolved. Germline V gives CDR1 SGHNT, CDR2 YYREEE (reference sequence). The CDR3 has 15 amino acids. Trimming pared 4 bases from V and 4 bases from J, leaving 17 bases between.

V and J are TRBV18 and TRBJ2-7; 9 bases fit TRBD1. There are 17 residues in the CDR3. Per germline, CDR1 KGHSH and CDR2 LQKENI. Trimming cost V 1 base and J 7 bases; bases outside gene matches: 14. The CDR3 coding sequence is TGTGCCAGCTCACCACTTTCAGCCGGACAGGGGTCGGGAGAGCAGTACTTC. Its protein product is CASSPLSAGQGSGEQYF.

The chain joins TRBV4-1 to TRBJ2-7; the D gene could be TRBD1 or TRBD2 (5 bases each). The CDR3 length is 14 residues. CDR1 and CDR2 from the germline V gene are MGHRA and YSYEKL. Trimming shortened V by 2 bases and J by 2 bases, and 10 bases separated the two germline ends. CDR3 nucleotide sequence: TGCGCCAGCAGCCAACAACGGGGCCCCTACGAGCAGTACTTC. This encodes CASSQQRGPYEQYF.

This chain uses TRBV28 with TRBJ2-1, with D tentatively TRBD1 (5 bases). The germline V and J ends were trimmed by 1 base and 8 bases, with 6 bases remaining between them. Looked up from germline, CDR1 is MDHEN and CDR2 is SYDVKM. CDR3 size: 12 residues. The CDR3 DNA is TGTGCCAGCAGTTTATCAGGGTATGAGCAGTTCTTC. Translation gives CASSLSGYEQFF.

The chain carries TRBV2 and TRBJ2-3; D is undetermined. V gave up 5 bases and J gave up 1 base, with 7 bases separating them. Per germline, CDR1 SNHLY and CDR2 FYNNEI. CDR3 size: 13 residues. CDR3 in amino acids: CASSRTGTDTQYF. CDR3 in DNA: TGTGCCAGCAGTCGTACAGGCACAGATACGCAGTATTTT.

The J gene is TRBJ2-1, the V gene TRBV5-5; D gene unclear. CDR1 is SGHKS, CDR2 YYEKEE, per germline (reference sequence). Trimming stripped 3 bases from V and 1 base from J, with 17 bases between. The CDR3 is 17 residues long. The CDR3 sequence: CASSSRPWVSSYNEQFF. CDR3 nucleotide sequence: TGTGCCAGCAGCTCCCGTCCCTGGGTGTCATCCTACAATGAGCAGTTCTTC.

This chain connects TRBV19 to TRBJ2-1; possibly TRBD1 for D (5 bases). CDR1 LNHDA and CDR2 SQIVND come from the germline V gene (reference sequence). V lost 1 base and J lost 7, with 17 bases in between. The CDR3 length is 16 residues. In DNA, the CDR3 is TGTGCCAGTAGTATAGCCTTTCAATCCAGGGTGAATGAGCAGTTCTTC. This sequence encodes CASSIAFQSRVNEQFF.

The rearrangement uses TRBV11-2 and TRBJ2-5; unclear D gene. Germline CDR1 reads SGHAT; CDR2 reads FQNNGV. The CDR3 totals 14 residues. Trimming took 1 base from V and 2 from J, leaving 8 bases between them. CDR3 protein: CASSLGLEQETQYF. The CDR3 coding sequence is TGTGCCAGCAGCTTAGGGCTCGAGCAAGAGACCCAGTACTTC.

The chain couples TRBV5-1 to TRBJ2-4; 8 bases align to TRBD2. The CDR3 contains 16 residues. The germline CDR1 and CDR2 sequences are SGHRS and YFSETQ. V shed 2 bases and J 6 bases; nucleotides not matched to a gene: 10. CDR3 sequence reads: CASSLDSSGTRNIQYF. The CDR3 DNA reads TGCGCCAGCAGCTTAGACTCTTCCGGGACTAGAAACATTCAGTACTTC.

This chain's CDR3 is CASSLVADYGYTF. CDR3 nucleotides: TGTGCCAGCAGCTTGGTGGCAGATTATGGCTACACCTTC. This sequence joins TRBV5-6 and TRBJ1-2; D gene ambiguous. The CDR3 length is 13 residues. The germline V gene encodes CDR1 SGHDT and CDR2 YYEEEE. The V and J ends lost 0 bases and 5 bases respectively, with 8 bases between them.

This chain joins TRBV5-1 and TRBJ2-7; 8 bases are shared with TRBD1. The CDR3 has 15 amino acids. V lost 5 bases to trimming and J lost 7 bases; unmatched junction nucleotides: 14. In germline, CDR1 is SGHRS, CDR2 YFSETQ. CDR3 protein: CASSLTWTGQGEQYF. CDR3 DNA sequence: TGCGCCAGCAGTCTTACGTGGACAGGGCAGGGAGAGCAGTACTTC.

V and J are TRBV3-1 (or the pseudogene TRBV3-2) and TRBJ1-6; D unclear. V was pared by 1 base and J by 10 bases, with 5 bases between. The CDR3 length is 12 residues. Germline V CDR1 and CDR2: LGHDT, YNNKEL (reference sequence). This chain's CDR3 is CASSQVGSPLHF. CDR3 sequence (DNA): TGTGCCAGCAGCCAAGTTGGGTCACCCCTCCACTTT.

The chain carries TRBV6-5 and TRBJ1-1; 7 bases fit TRBD1. The CDR3 contains 14 residues. Germline CDR1 reads MNHEY; CDR2 reads SVGAGI. The junction had 9 bases not matched to a gene; V was cut back by 6 bases and J by 5 bases. The DNA of the CDR3 is TGTGCCAGCAGAAGTCCCAGGGGGGAGACTGAAGCTTTCTTT. Translating gives CASRSPRGETEAFF.

The rearrangement joins TRBV19 to TRBJ2-3; D is undetermined. There are 14 residues in the CDR3. Germline V gene sequence: CDR1 LNHDA, CDR2 SQIVND (reference sequence). Trimming stripped 5 bases from V and 7 bases from J, with 16 bases between. For the CDR3, the DNA is TGTGCCAGTAGTGCTACAGCTTCAATCAATACGCAGTATTTT. This gives the protein CASSATASINTQYF. Together with reference TRBV19 and TRBJ2-3, the CDR3 gives the full variable domain: DGGITQSPKYLFRKEGQNVTLSCEQNLNHDAMYWYRQDPGQGLRLIYYSQIVNDFQKGDIAEGYSVSREKKESFPLTVTSAQKNPTAFYLCASSATASINTQYFGPGTRLTVL.

This chain connects TRBV27 to TRBJ1-1, with TRBD1 matching over 10 bases. From germline, CDR1 is MNHEY and CDR2 SMNVEV (reference sequence). This CDR3 is built from 14 residues. V was pared by 6 bases and J by 11 bases, with 12 bases of the junction left unmatched. CDR3 nucleotide sequence: TGTGCCAGCAGGCCGGGACAGGGGACCCTGCGGGCTTTCTTT. It yields the protein CASRPGQGTLRAFF.

V is TRBV2 and J is TRBJ1-2; 7 bases are shared with TRBD1. Per germline, CDR1 SNHLY and CDR2 FYNNEI. The CDR3 loop spans 13 amino acids. V shed 8 bases and J 8 bases; nucleotides not matched to a gene: 11. CDR3: CASCFDRVEGYTF. The CDR3 DNA reads TGTGCCAGCTGCTTCGACAGGGTTGAGGGCTACACCTTC.

This clone appeared a single time. V and J are TRBV6-5 and TRBJ2-1, with TRBD2 matching 13 bases. CDR3 length: 15 residues. Germline V gene sequence: CDR1 MNHEY, CDR2 SVGAGI. V trimming: 7 bases; J trimming: 8 bases; junction bases outside the gene matches: 8. In DNA, the CDR3 is TGTGCCAGCAACCCTACTAGCGGGGGGGCAGATGAGCAGTTCTTC. As protein: CASNPTSGGADEQFF.